These 5 T cell receptor beta chains were sequenced from one sample in a study of T cell responses to AZD1222 COVID-19 vaccine. Profiling relied on immunoSEQ multiplex PCR, and the TCRdb table lists in-frame clones only, not all of them. The sample has tens of thousands of clones; under 95% are singletons. The sequencing used peripheral blood, collected on day 0 of AZD1222 vaccination. The source of these receptors is an adult in good health.

The J gene is TRBJ1-1, the V gene TRBV5-6, with D unclear. The V and J ends lost 5 bases and 1 base respectively, with 12 bases between them. This CDR3 region has 14 residues. Germline V CDR1 and CDR2: SGHDT, YYEEEE. The CDR3 nucleotides read TGTGCCAGCAGAACTACATGGGGGAACACTGAAGCTTTCTTT. It translates to CASRTTWGNTEAFF.

The CDR3 protein is CATSRGGGQETQYF. The DNA for the CDR3 is TGTGCCACCAGCAGAGGAGGGGGCCAAGAGACCCAGTACTTC. The chain couples TRBV15 to TRBJ2-5, with a tentative D call TRBD1 (6 bases). Germline V CDR1 and CDR2: LNHNV, YYDKDF (reference sequence). Deletions cut 1 base from V and 1 base from J, with 7 bases between. The CDR3 has 14 amino acids.

The genes are TRBV9 and TRBJ1-6, with D maybe TRBD1 (6 bases). CDR3 size: 15 residues. The germline CDR1 and CDR2 sequences are SGDLS and YYNGEE. Trimming left V 1 base short and J 7 bases short, with 12 bases between. The CDR3 region has the DNA TGTGCCAGCAGCGTACACTCAGGGGCCAATTCACCCCTCCACTTT. Protein sequence: CASSVHSGANSPLHF.

J is TRBJ1-4 and V is TRBV3-1 (or the pseudogene TRBV3-2); TRBD1 agrees at 11 bases. Looked up from germline, CDR1 is LGHDT and CDR2 is YNNKEL (reference sequence). The CDR3 consists of 15 residues. Trimming removed 2 bases from V and 7 bases from J; junction bases left unmatched: 3. The CDR3 nucleotides read TGTGCCAGCAGCCAACCGGGACAGGGGGTTGAAAAACTGTTTTTT. Protein product: CASSQPGQGVEKLFF.

The genes are TRBV5-6 and TRBJ2-7, with D tentatively TRBD1 (6 bases). With 3 bases removed from V and 2 bases from J, the gap between germline ends came to 12 bases. Germline CDR1 and CDR2: SGHDT and YYEEEE. The CDR3 loop spans 14 amino acids. CDR3 region: CASSSGTMTYEQYF. In DNA form, the CDR3 reads TGTGCCAGCAGCTCCGGGACAATGACCTACGAGCAGTACTTC.